This is a list of T cell receptor beta chains from one sample in a study of control samples from healthy donors and cancer patients. TCRdb's copy holds only in-frame clones and misses some; the assay was immunoSEQ multiplex PCR. This sample has some 130,000 clones; around 90% occur once, and the top ten carry 2% to 3%. The specimen sequenced was blood. The receptors shown here come from a man between 18 and 35 years old in good health. The conserved cysteine and the conserved F or W are not part of the CDR3 here. The order of the fields is V gene, CDR3 length, CDR3 protein.

>TRBV7-7|12
ASTLGGGSYGYT
>TRBV20-1|13
SASPPDYWGNEQF
>TRBV28|10
ASSYAGTGEF
>TRBV5-1|13
ASSPDGQGNQPQH
>TRBV6-4|11
ASSQQANTEAF
>TRBV4-3|15
ASSQRPAGGGTGELF
>TRBV2|16
ASSEITLAGTSTDTQY
>TRBV6-4|14
ASSDSGRPNTGELF
>TRBV6-6|10
ASSQNGNTIY
>TRBV29-1|11
SVALRLNTEAF
>TRBV20-1|11
SASLENNYGYT
>TRBV3-1/TRBV3-2|12
ASSPSRSNQPQH
>TRBV5-4|15
ASSLGGRTSGYNEQF
>TRBV6-2/TRBV6-3|11
ASSYEGTGKAF
>TRBV10-3|9
AIGESYEQY
>TRBV10-2|17
ASSNGRASGRTSTDTQY
>TRBV27|11
ASRRDLNQPQH
>TRBV20-1|7
SAHSPLH